The T cell receptor beta chain under discussion was sequenced for a study of Graves' ophthalmopathy and Graves' hyperthyroidism. V lost 5 bases and J lost 6, with 20 bases in between. Germline V gene lookup returns CDR1 MRHNA and CDR2 SNTAGT. This CDR3 has 16 residues. The study amplified TCR beta CDR3 regions using RNA transcripts. HTBI primers primed a first-round RT-PCR, and a second-round multiplex PCR followed. TCRdb redid the calling of the multiplex PCR reads with MiXCR, one entry per CDR3 protein. The profile shows 600,000 to 950,000 distinct CDR3 sequences, roughly 41% of them singletons. The TCR originated in an adult man with Graves' ophthalmopathy. Input material: peripheral blood. The chain couples TRBV6-4 to TRBJ1-5, with D perhaps matching TRBD1 (6 bases). CDR3 region: CASSFYRGALSQPQHF. The CDR3 DNA sequence: TGTGCCAGCAGTTTTTATCGGGGGGCGCTTAGTCAGCCCCAGCATTTT.